The 25 T cell receptor beta chains below all came from one sample that was sequenced in a study of a mutant IDH1 vaccine in newly diagnosed glioma. Clones were read by immunoSEQ multiplex PCR, and TCRdb kept only the in-frame ones, dropping some. The sample contains about 51,000 clones, more than 60% of which appear only once. Time point given: baseline, week 1 (first vaccination visit). Treatment meaning: pre-vaccination baseline after standard-of-care therapy. Sequenced material: PBMCs, taken from a glioma patient treated with radiotherapy, temozolomide or both. Receptors originate from a woman in her thirties or forties with glioma.

The chain links TRBV2 to TRBJ1-2, with D possibly TRBD1 on 6 matching bases. Germline-derived CDR1 and CDR2 are SNHLY and FYNNEI. Trimming left V 1 base short and J 8 bases short, with 20 bases between. The CDR3 loop spans 16 amino acids. The CDR3 DNA sequence: TGTGCCAGCAGTGAAGTAGGGGACATACGACCTGGAGGCTACACCTTC. Its protein is CASSEVGDIRPGGYTF. The variable domain in full, with the rest retrieved from reference TRBV2 and TRBJ1-2, is EPEVTQTPSHQVTQMGQEVILRCVPISNHLYFYWYRQILGQKVEFLVSFYNNEISEKSEIFDDQFSVERPDGSNFTLKIRSTKLEDSAMYFCASSEVGDIRPGGYTFGSGTRLTVV.

The gene calls are TRBV5-5 and TRBJ2-3; 10 nucleotides agree with TRBD2. CDR3 size: 18 residues. Losses at the gene ends were 4 bases for V and 2 bases for J; bases not matched to a gene: 13. The germline CDR1 and CDR2 sequences are SGHKS and YYEKEE (reference sequence). This CDR3 is CASSIPRDSGGHTDTQYF. The CDR3 DNA follows: TGTGCCAGCAGCATACCGCGGGATAGCGGGGGGCACACAGATACGCAGTATTTT.

The V call is TRBV19, the J call TRBJ1-2, with D uncertain. Per germline, CDR1 LNHDA and CDR2 SQIVND (reference sequence). V was cut by 7 bases and J by 8 bases, with 20 bases left in between. The CDR3 consists of 14 residues. In nucleotides, the CDR3 is TGTGCCAGTACCACCCGGGTGGAGGGTTGGGGCTACACCTTC. This translates into CASTTRVEGWGYTF.

This chain joins TRBV30 and TRBJ2-5; D gene ambiguous. Germline V CDR1 and CDR2: GTSNPN, SVGIG (reference sequence). Deletions cut 0 bases from V and 1 base from J, with 9 bases between. The CDR3 contains 14 residues. This CDR3 is CAWSVSAAQETQYF. The CDR3 DNA reads TGTGCCTGGAGTGTATCGGCGGCCCAAGAGACCCAGTACTTC.

This chain connects TRBV6-6 to TRBJ1-1; D perhaps matches TRBD1 (6 bases). The ends were cut back, 5 bases at V and 1 base at J, with 14 bases in the middle. Germline-derived CDR1 and CDR2 are MNHNY and SVGAGI (reference sequence). The CDR3 sequence is 15 residues long. CDR3 bases: TGTGCCAGCAGTCCCGACAGGAAACCGAACACTGAAGCTTTCTTT. It specifies CASSPDRKPNTEAFF.

The chain links TRBV9 to TRBJ1-1; no clear D gene. Germline V gene sequence: CDR1 SGDLS, CDR2 YYNGEE. V was trimmed by 4 bases and J by 5 bases, leaving 18 bases between them. This CDR3 spans 15 amino acids. CDR3 amino acids: CASSPSSHGDTEAFF. CDR3 bases: TGTGCCAGCAGCCCGTCGTCGCACGGGGATACTGAAGCTTTCTTT.

The chain carries TRBV28 and TRBJ1-5; perhaps TRBD1 as D (5 bases). The CDR3 contains 16 residues. V was clipped by 5 bases and J by 3 bases, with 17 bases between them. Germline V lookup: CDR1 MDHEN, CDR2 SYDVKM. The CDR3 nucleotides read TGTGCCAGCAGTCCCGGGATCGGGGGTTTCAATCAGCCCCAGCATTTT. Protein sequence: CASSPGIGGFNQPQHF. Combining the CDR3 with reference TRBV28 and TRBJ1-5 gives the whole variable domain DVKVTQSSRYLVKRTGEKVFLECVQDMDHENMFWYRQDPGLGLRLIYFSYDVKMKEKGDIPEGYSVSREKKERFSLILESASTNQTSMYLCASSPGIGGFNQPQHFGDGTRLSIL.

This rearrangement joins TRBV2 to TRBJ1-5; 9 bases align to TRBD1. V shed 2 bases, J shed 4 bases, and the junction held 15 bases outside the gene matches. Germline values: CDR1 SNHLY, CDR2 FYNNEI. The CDR3 has 19 residues. Written as DNA, the CDR3 is TGTGCCAGCAGTGAACCTCGTCCCGAACAGGGGGCTGGGAATCAGCCCCAGCATTTT. It specifies CASSEPRPEQGAGNQPQHF.

The rearrangement links TRBV5-6 to TRBJ1-2; TRBD1 aligns across 10 bases. The V gene end was trimmed by 4 bases and the J gene end by 5 bases; junction bases not matched to a gene: 5. The CDR3 totals 14 residues. Germline CDR1 reads SGHDT; CDR2 reads YYEEEE. The CDR3 region has the DNA TGTGCCAGCAGCCCTGGGACAGGGGTTTATGGCTACACCTTC. It yields the protein CASSPGTGVYGYTF. Drawing the rest from reference TRBV5-6 and TRBJ1-2, the complete variable domain is DAGVTQSPTHLIKTRGQQVTLRCSPKSGHDTVSWYQQALGQGPQFIFQYYEEEERQRGNFPDRFSGHQFPNYSSELNVNALLLGDSALYLCASSPGTGVYGYTFGSGTRLTVV.

The gene calls are TRBV7-2 and TRBJ2-7; D uncertain. CDR3 length: 13 residues. Trimming left V 2 bases short and J 0 bases short, with 5 bases between. Germline V gene sequence: CDR1 SGHTA, CDR2 FQGNSA. CDR3: CASSLPSSYEQYF. DNA for the CDR3: TGTGCCAGCAGCTTACCTAGCTCCTACGAGCAGTACTTC.

CDR3 in amino acids: CARSREQGKNTGELFF. The CDR3 DNA reads as TGTGCCAGAAGCAGGGAACAGGGGAAGAACACCGGGGAGCTGTTTTTT. This sequence joins TRBV7-5 and TRBJ2-2; the D segment call TRBD1 is taken from the table without a DNA check. TRBV7-5 is termed a pseudogene. CDR3 length: 16 residues.

The rearrangement uses TRBV5-1 and TRBJ2-5; 7 bases are shared with TRBD1. Looked up from germline, CDR1 is SGHRS and CDR2 is YFSETQ. CDR3 size: 15 residues. Trimming at V came to 2 bases and at J to 1 base, leaving 5 bases not matched to a gene. The CDR3 nucleotides read TGCGCCAGCAGCTTAGAGGGGGCCTTCCAAGAGACCCAGTACTTC. It yields the protein CASSLEGAFQETQYF.

The rearrangement joins TRBV19 to TRBJ2-1; tentative D call: TRBD1 (6 bases). The length of the CDR3 is 14 residues. Germline lookup yields CDR1 LNHDA and CDR2 SQIVND (reference sequence). The V end was cut by 8 bases, the J end by 1 base, with 12 bases between. The CDR3 nucleotides are TGTGCCAGTTTACAGGGTAAATCCTACAATGAGCAGTTCTTC. Protein: CASLQGKSYNEQFF.

The genes are TRBV5-6 and TRBJ1-2; 9 positions agree with TRBD1. The germline CDR1 and CDR2 sequences are SGHDT and YYEEEE. This CDR3 spans 14 amino acids. V shed 4 bases and J 4 bases; nucleotides not matched to a gene: 5. The DNA of the CDR3 is TGTGCCAGCAGCCTACAGGGGGCGAGCTATGGCTACACCTTC. This gives the protein CASSLQGASYGYTF.

The CDR3 region has the DNA TGTGCCAGCAGCCTGCTGGGGGGAGTGAACACTGAAGCTTTCTTT. It specifies CASSLLGGVNTEAFF. V usage is TRBV7-9 and J usage is TRBJ1-1; D might be TRBD1 (5 bases). CDR1 and CDR2 from the germline V gene are SEHNR and FQNEAQ (reference sequence). The V gene lost 5 bases and the J gene lost 0 bases, with 13 bases spanning the gap. The CDR3 runs to 15 residues.

This chain connects TRBV10-3 to TRBJ2-3; tentatively, D is TRBD1 (6 bases). The V gene lost 4 bases and the J gene lost 3 bases, with 8 bases spanning the gap. Germline V gene data show CDR1 as ENHRY and CDR2 as SYGVKD. This CDR3 has 13 residues. CDR3 nucleotides: TGTGCCATCAGTGTTGGACAGACAGATACGCAGTATTTT. Translated: CAISVGQTDTQYF.

V is TRBV7-9 and J is TRBJ2-3; 16 nucleotides match TRBD2. CDR3 length equals 15 residues. After removal of 6 bases from V and 7 bases from J, the junction contained 4 bases not matched to a gene. CDR1 is SEHNR, CDR2 FQNEAQ, per germline (reference sequence). Here the CDR3 reads CASRGLAGGPNTQYF. DNA for the CDR3: TGTGCCAGCAGGGGACTAGCGGGGGGGCCTAATACGCAGTATTTT.

The genes are TRBV10-3 and TRBJ2-7; TRBD2 aligns across 9 bases. With V trimmed by 0 bases and J by 4 bases, 7 bases remained unmatched. Germline CDR1 ENHRY, CDR2 SYGVKD. The CDR3 sequence is 16 residues long. The CDR3 DNA reads as TGTGCCATCAGTGAGTCAGGACAGCGGGGGGTATACGAGCAGTACTTC. It specifies CAISESGQRGVYEQYF.

This clone was recorded only once. V and J are TRBV23-1 and TRBJ1-6, with D hard to call. TRBV23-1 is sorted into the ORF group, with uncertain function. Trimming cost V 0 bases and J 0 bases, with 15 bases left between them. The CDR3 spans 19 residues. CDR3 residues: CASSQSRAPHFSYNSPLHF. CDR3 bases: TGCGCCAGCAGTCAATCGAGGGCACCACACTTCTCCTATAATTCACCCCTCCACTTT.

This chain joins TRBV30 and TRBJ2-5; the match to TRBD2 covers 11 bases. Germline V gives CDR1 GTSNPN, CDR2 SVGIG (reference sequence). The CDR3 consists of 16 residues. Trimming removed 3 bases from V and 2 bases from J; junction bases left unmatched: 8. The CDR3 reads CAWSLLAGGPQETQYF. The CDR3 bases are TGTGCCTGGAGCCTTTTAGCGGGGGGGCCGCAAGAGACCCAGTACTTC.

V is TRBV7-2 and J is TRBJ2-3; the D is unclear. The length of the CDR3 is 11 residues. The V gene's germline CDR1 is SGHTA and CDR2 FQGNSA. Trimming stripped 4 bases from V and 14 bases from J, with 13 bases between. The CDR3 nucleotides read TGTGCCAGCAGCTCTCTACTGGGGTGGTATTTT. Its translation is CASSSLLGWYF.

V and J are TRBV4-3 and TRBJ2-3; 10 bases fit TRBD2. This CDR3 spans 16 amino acids. Germline V gene data show CDR1 as LGHNA and CDR2 as YSLEER. The ends lost 3 bases at V and 2 bases at J; junction bases unmatched: 5. In nucleotides, the CDR3 is TGCGCCAGCAGCCATCCTAGCGGGGGATCCACAGATACGCAGTATTTT. This gives the protein CASSHPSGGSTDTQYF.

The chain couples TRBV19 to TRBJ1-5; D not resolved. Germline V gene sequence: CDR1 LNHDA, CDR2 SQIVND (reference sequence). CDR3 length: 15 residues. V was pared by 4 bases and J by 5 bases, with 15 bases between. CDR3 in amino acids: CASSTLSPADQPQHF. The CDR3 DNA sequence: TGTGCCAGTAGTACCCTCTCACCGGCCGATCAGCCCCAGCATTTT.

This sequence joins TRBV5-1 and TRBJ1-6; D uncertain. Per germline, CDR1 SGHRS and CDR2 YFSETQ. V gave up 0 bases and J gave up 13 bases, with 8 bases separating them. The CDR3 extends over 12 amino acids. This chain's CDR3 is CASSLASGPLHF. The CDR3 DNA reads TGCGCCAGCAGCTTGGCCTCGGGGCCCCTCCACTTT.

This chain uses TRBV29-1 with TRBJ1-1, with D possibly being TRBD1 (5 bases). V lost 7 bases, J lost 10 bases, and 16 bases lay in between. There are 11 residues in the CDR3. In germline, CDR1 is SQVTM, CDR2 ANQGSEA. The CDR3 DNA sequence: TGCAGCGCTATCCTCGAGAGGGGAGCTTTCTTT. It encodes CSAILERGAFF.